The rows below give T cell receptor beta chains drawn from one sample of a study of early T cells in non-severe SARS-CoV-2 infection. TCRdb reprocessed the 5' RACE reads with MiXCR, giving one entry per CDR3 protein. The sample has some 80,000 distinct CDR3 sequences; around 12% are singletons. Sequencing used whole blood, obtained at baseline. These receptors were obtained from an adult who was a healthcare worker with PCR-confirmed SARS-CoV-2 infection or an uninfected control (not recorded which). The donor label of this sample is uncertain. Both conserved end residues are part of each CDR3. Each record gives: V gene, J gene, CDR3 protein.

v_call: TRBV6-5
j_call: TRBJ2-5
cdr3_aa: CASSHTSETGETQYF

v_call: TRBV12-3/TRBV12-4
j_call: TRBJ1-4
cdr3_aa: CASSPGGADEKLFF

v_call: TRBV10-3
j_call: TRBJ2-7
cdr3_aa: CAISQTTSSAYEQYF

v_call: TRBV5-1
j_call: TRBJ1-1
cdr3_aa: CASRLPLGASKNTEAFF

v_call: TRBV7-2
j_call: TRBJ2-5
cdr3_aa: CASSTRQRLASGGEETQYF

v_call: TRBV29-1
j_call: TRBJ2-7
cdr3_aa: CSVGGTSGSSYEQYF

v_call: TRBV6-2/TRBV6-3
j_call: TRBJ2-1
cdr3_aa: CASSSPFKSNNEQFF

v_call: TRBV13
j_call: TRBJ1-2
cdr3_aa: CASSSMTYPYGYTF

v_call: TRBV5-5
j_call: TRBJ1-2
cdr3_aa: CASSLILDYLYGYTF

v_call: TRBV27
j_call: TRBJ2-7
cdr3_aa: CASGAGGILNEQYF

v_call: TRBV30
j_call: TRBJ2-7
cdr3_aa: CAWSGQEVPAYEQYF

v_call: TRBV7-9
j_call: TRBJ1-6
cdr3_aa: CASSPNRGQSPLHF

v_call: TRBV11-2
j_call: TRBJ2-1
cdr3_aa: CASSPSGHGAYNEQFF

v_call: TRBV29-1
j_call: TRBJ2-7
cdr3_aa: CSVEGNVAYEQYF

v_call: TRBV4-3
j_call: TRBJ2-7
cdr3_aa: CASSQDSLGLAGYEQYF

v_call: TRBV2
j_call: TRBJ1-2
cdr3_aa: CASSEAGEGYGYTF

v_call: TRBV7-3
j_call: TRBJ2-5
cdr3_aa: CASSLGQPQETQYF

v_call: TRBV14
j_call: TRBJ2-3
cdr3_aa: CASSQDRGLAGGDTQYF

v_call: TRBV10-3
j_call: TRBJ2-3
cdr3_aa: CAIGTSGGSDTQYF

v_call: TRBV7-9
j_call: TRBJ2-3
cdr3_aa: CASSSRGQAGQATQYF

v_call: TRBV12-3/TRBV12-4
j_call: TRBJ2-7
cdr3_aa: CASSPRWKQYF

v_call: TRBV11-2
j_call: TRBJ2-1
cdr3_aa: CASSSLAGGPGEQFF

v_call: TRBV6-5
j_call: TRBJ1-4
cdr3_aa: CASRVTGDEKLFF

v_call: TRBV29-1
j_call: TRBJ1-1
cdr3_aa: CSVGTGNTEAFF

v_call: TRBV11-3
j_call: TRBJ1-1
cdr3_aa: CASSLGGSNTEAFF

v_call: TRBV5-1
j_call: TRBJ2-7
cdr3_aa: CASSSRTGTNEQYF

v_call: TRBV7-9
j_call: TRBJ2-1
cdr3_aa: CASSNAGGNWDNEQFF

v_call: TRBV30
j_call: TRBJ1-4
cdr3_aa: CAWMSGNEKLFF

v_call: TRBV5-4
j_call: TRBJ2-1
cdr3_aa: CASSLGGAGGYNEQFF

v_call: TRBV5-1
j_call: TRBJ1-5
cdr3_aa: CASSLEGINQPQHF

v_call: TRBV5-1
j_call: TRBJ2-5
cdr3_aa: CASSLGMRQETQYF

v_call: TRBV5-1
j_call: TRBJ2-7
cdr3_aa: CASSSDRGHGEQYF

v_call: TRBV27
j_call: TRBJ1-6
cdr3_aa: CASSFLGVHNSPLHF

v_call: TRBV9
j_call: TRBJ1-2
cdr3_aa: CASSVGIQLGGYTF

v_call: TRBV20-1
j_call: TRBJ2-7
cdr3_aa: CSAPGAHEQYF

v_call: TRBV6-5
j_call: TRBJ2-3
cdr3_aa: CASSFAGADTQYF

v_call: TRBV25-1
j_call: TRBJ2-3
cdr3_aa: CASSDYARICTDTQYF

v_call: TRBV5-4
j_call: TRBJ2-1
cdr3_aa: CASSITSGGAGGEQFF

v_call: TRBV5-1
j_call: TRBJ2-1
cdr3_aa: CASSLIDEQFF

v_call: TRBV20-1
j_call: TRBJ1-5
cdr3_aa: CSATRDSNQPQHF

v_call: TRBV25-1
j_call: TRBJ1-1
cdr3_aa: CARPPLRTTEAFF

v_call: TRBV28
j_call: TRBJ1-2
cdr3_aa: CASSLGSVSNYGYTF

v_call: TRBV7-8
j_call: TRBJ2-5
cdr3_aa: CASSSWGAWETQYF

v_call: TRBV7-6
j_call: TRBJ2-7
cdr3_aa: CASSSPKGVTYEQYF

v_call: TRBV12-3/TRBV12-4
j_call: TRBJ2-1
cdr3_aa: CATRWRGYNEQFF

v_call: TRBV5-6
j_call: TRBJ2-1
cdr3_aa: CASSPAGGTNNEQFF

v_call: TRBV7-6
j_call: TRBJ1-1
cdr3_aa: CASSRTDRGTEAFF

v_call: TRBV10-3
j_call: TRBJ1-4
cdr3_aa: CAISEGHTNEKLFF